These 15 T cell receptor beta chains originate from one sample sequenced in a study of shared clonotypes between healthy human individuals. Assay: immunoSEQ multiplex PCR; the TCRdb copy retains only in-frame clones and omits some. Found here are about 2.4 million clones, over 85% of them singletons; the top ten hold approximately 0.35%. The sample comprised naive CD4+ T cells from PBMCs. The sample's subset: CD45RA+ positively selected. These receptors originate from a man aged 18 to 29 in good health. Some clones in this sample may be carry-over from other donors' samples.

The gene calls are TRBV5-8 and TRBJ2-2, with 9 bases that match TRBD1. In germline, CDR1 is SGHTS, CDR2 YDEGEE. The length of the CDR3 is 16 residues. Trimming removed 4 bases from V and 2 bases from J; junction bases left unmatched: 6. CDR3 coding DNA: TGTGCCAGCAGCCGGCAGGGACAGGGTAACACCGGGGAGCTGTTTTTT. Its protein is CASSRQGQGNTGELFF.

The chain recombines TRBV4-1 with TRBJ2-2, with TRBD2 matching 14 bases. Per the germline V gene, CDR1 is MGHRA and CDR2 is YSYEKL. V shed 1 base, J shed 6 bases, and the junction held 7 bases outside the gene matches. CDR3 length equals 18 residues. The CDR3 region is CASSQGFGTSGGPGELFF. In DNA, the CDR3 is TGCGCCAGCAGCCAAGGGTTCGGGACTAGCGGGGGCCCCGGGGAGCTGTTTTTT.

V is TRBV7-8 and J is TRBJ2-7, with D perhaps TRBD1 (6 bases). CDR3 size: 14 residues. Trimming removed 7 bases from V and 0 bases from J, with 13 bases in between. Germline V CDR1 and CDR2: SGHVS, FQNEAQ. The CDR3 sequence is CASTPGHSSYEQYF. The CDR3 nucleotides read TGTGCCAGCACCCCGGGACACAGCTCCTACGAGCAGTACTTC.

The gene calls are TRBV5-4 and TRBJ2-6; D tentatively reads TRBD1 or TRBD2 (6 bases each). The V and J ends lost 4 bases and 2 bases respectively, with 19 bases between them. The CDR3 length is 18 residues. CDR1 is SGHNT and CDR2 is YYREEE in the germline V gene (reference sequence). CDR3 loop: CASSKSGPGEAGANVLTF. The DNA of the CDR3 is TGTGCCAGCAGCAAAAGCGGTCCAGGGGAGGCTGGGGCCAACGTCCTGACTTTC.

The rearrangement links TRBV6-6 to TRBJ1-3; D is perhaps TRBD1 (5 bases). Germline V lookup: CDR1 MNHNY, CDR2 SVGAGI (reference sequence). This CDR3 has 16 residues. Trimming left V 7 bases short and J 0 bases short, with 16 bases between. CDR3 residues: CASTLAGGFSGNTIYF. The CDR3 DNA reads TGTGCCAGCACATTGGCGGGGGGATTCTCTGGAAACACCATATATTTT.

The chain is built from TRBV2 and TRBJ2-7; D gene ambiguous. Trimming took off 7 bases at V and 0 bases at J, with 10 bases between the two ends. The CDR3 has 13 amino acids. The germline gives CDR1 SNHLY, CDR2 FYNNEI. The chain's CDR3 is CASTTGLSYEQYF. The CDR3 DNA reads TGTGCCAGCACCACGGGCCTCTCCTACGAGCAGTACTTC.

V gene TRBV28 combines with J gene TRBJ2-3, with 10 bases identical to TRBD2. Germline loops: CDR1 MDHEN, CDR2 SYDVKM. V lost 2 bases, J lost 4 bases, and 9 bases stayed unmatched. CDR3 length: 17 residues. The CDR3 DNA sequence: TGTGCCAGCAGTTTAAGAGCTAGCGGGAGTAGGTCAGATACGCAGTATTTT. It codes for CASSLRASGSRSDTQYF.

This chain links TRBV7-3 with TRBJ2-5; 11 positions agree with TRBD2. The J call may be in error: the DNA end matches TRBJ2-7 better. Looked up from germline, CDR1 is SGHTA and CDR2 is FQGTGA. CDR3 size: 16 residues. CDR3 sequence (DNA): TGTGCCAGCAGCTTAACGGGGACTAGCGGTTCATACGAGCAGTACTTC. This translates into CASSLTGTSGSYEQYF.

The chain employs TRBV7-9 and TRBJ2-5, with D perhaps TRBD2 (8 bases). In germline, CDR1 is SEHNR, CDR2 FQNEAQ (reference sequence). The CDR3 runs 14 residues. Trimming shortened V by 5 bases and J by 2 bases, and 12 bases separated the two germline ends. The CDR3 nucleotides are TGTGCCAGCAGCCGGGGGGGACAGCAAGAGACCCAGTACTTC. It translates to CASSRGGQQETQYF.

For this clone: The sample carries other DNA sequences with the same CDR3. The J gene is TRBJ2-7, the V gene TRBV28; D ambiguous. CDR1 and CDR2 (germline): MDHEN, SYDVKM. V was shortened by 2 bases and J by 3 bases, with 11 bases between the two germline ends. CDR3 length equals 14 residues. This CDR3 reads CASSLPGSNYEQYF. The CDR3 nucleotides are TGTGCCAGCAGTTTACCCGGCAGCAACTACGAGCAGTACTTC.

About this clone: Additional DNA sequences in this sample encode the identical CDR3. CDR3 residues: CAISESAGRETQYF. As DNA, the CDR3 is TGTGCCATCAGTGAGTCCGCGGGACGAGAGACCCAGTACTTC. The gene calls are TRBV10-3 and TRBJ2-5, with D possibly TRBD2 on 6 matching bases. Per germline, CDR1 ENHRY and CDR2 SYGVKD. The CDR3 runs 14 residues. V was clipped by 0 bases and J by 4 bases, with 9 bases between them.

The CDR3 region is CASSPRGTGAGEAFF. The CDR3, as DNA: TGTGCCAGCTCACCACGGGGGACAGGGGCAGGTGAAGCTTTCTTT. The chain employs TRBV18 and TRBJ1-1; 10 bases line up with TRBD1. Germline values: CDR1 KGHSH, CDR2 LQKENI. The CDR3 is 15 residues long. Trimming took 1 base from V and 7 from J; bases not matched to a gene: 6.

This chain links TRBV19 with TRBJ1-4, with D possibly TRBD1 on 5 matching bases. With 5 bases removed from V and 7 bases from J, the gap between germline ends came to 14 bases. Germline V gene lookup returns CDR1 LNHDA and CDR2 SQIVND (reference sequence). The CDR3 extends over 14 amino acids. CDR3 nucleotides: TGTGCCAGTAGTGCGCCAGGGAGGATTGAAAAACTGTTTTTT. It specifies CASSAPGRIEKLFF.

The V gene is TRBV5-1, the J gene TRBJ2-3, with D perhaps TRBD2 (6 bases). The CDR3 is 15 residues long. V was cut by 6 bases and J by 3 bases, with 17 bases left in between. Germline CDR1 and CDR2: SGHRS and YFSETQ. In nucleotides, the CDR3 is TGCGCCAGCAACCCCTCCGGGAGTTTGACAGATACGCAGTATTTT. Protein: CASNPSGSLTDTQYF.

The gene calls are TRBV9 and TRBJ2-3; D is unclear. Germline V gene sequence: CDR1 SGDLS, CDR2 YYNGEE. Trimming stripped 0 bases from V and 2 bases from J, with 10 bases between. This CDR3 has 15 residues. The CDR3 loop is CASSVAGGFTDTQYF. In DNA form, the CDR3 reads TGTGCCAGCAGCGTAGCCGGTGGCTTCACAGATACGCAGTATTTT.